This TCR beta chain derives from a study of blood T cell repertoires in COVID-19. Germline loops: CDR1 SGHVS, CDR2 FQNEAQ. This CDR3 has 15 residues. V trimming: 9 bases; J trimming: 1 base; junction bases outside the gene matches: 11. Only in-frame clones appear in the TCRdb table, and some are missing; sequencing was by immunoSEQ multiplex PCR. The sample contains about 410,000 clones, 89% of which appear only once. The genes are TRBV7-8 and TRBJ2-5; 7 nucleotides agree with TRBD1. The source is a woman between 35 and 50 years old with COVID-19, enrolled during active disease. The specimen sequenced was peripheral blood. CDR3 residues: CASGTLTGIQETQYF. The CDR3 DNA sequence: TGTGCCAGTGGAACCTTGACAGGGATCCAAGAGACCCAGTACTTC.